This T cell receptor (beta chain) was identified in a study of T-cell reconstitution after alpha-beta-depleted transplantation in children. This clonotype turned up a few times. Unique molecular identifiers were incorporated during preparation of the TCRbeta library. TCRdb analysed the PCR reads with MiXCR anew, one entry per CDR3 protein. This sample has about 610,000 distinct CDR3 sequences, with 10% found just once. The junction had 5 bases not matched to a gene; V was cut back by 0 bases and J by 7 bases. The CDR3 loop spans 16 amino acids. This receptor was taken from a human donor who donated a stem cell graft to a child with acute myeloid leukemia. Sequencing was performed on PBMCs from the stem cell graft donor, taken from the stem cell graft. The chain links TRBV12-3 or TRBV12-4 to TRBJ1-6; 8 nucleotides match TRBD1. The CDR3 DNA reads TGTGCCAGCAGTTTAGCCCGGACAGGGCGAAATTCACCCCTCCACTTT. Translation gives CASSLARTGRNSPLHF.